One sample yielded the 20 T cell receptor beta chains listed below, sequenced in a study of cytomegalovirus exposure and HLA in healthy donors. The PCR contained 60 Vbeta and 13 Jbeta primers. The repertoire was sequenced with immunoSEQ multiplex PCR; TCRdb's copy has only in-frame clones and lacks some. The sample includes roughly 73,000 clones, around 75% seen only once; the top ten take around 12%. Source material: PBMCs. The source is a man aged 65-85 years in good health and CMV-seronegative.

The rearrangement uses TRBV6-1 and TRBJ2-5, with a weak D call TRBD1 (6 bases). The end of the DNA aligns better with TRBJ2-7, so the J call may be wrong. CDR1 MNHNS and CDR2 SASEGT come from the germline V gene. The CDR3 sequence is 14 residues long. CDR3 in amino acids: CATFTDRTSYEQYF. CDR3 DNA sequence: TGTGCCACTTTTACCGACAGGACAAGCTACGAGCAGTACTTC.

The chain couples TRBV6-1 to TRBJ2-1; 7 nucleotides align to TRBD1. The V segment lost 6 bases and the J segment 6 bases; nucleotides outside the gene matches: 5. The CDR3 has 13 amino acids. The germline V gene has CDR1 MNHNS and CDR2 SASEGT. The DNA of the CDR3 is TGTGCCAGCAGGAAAACAGGGGCCAATGAGCAGTTCTTC. It codes for CASRKTGANEQFF.

The CDR3 is CSGLTGGTNLGGYTF. CDR3 DNA: TGCAGCGGCCTGACAGGGGGGACGAACCTTGGTGGCTACACCTTC. The chain employs TRBV29-1 and TRBJ1-2; 9 bases are shared with TRBD1. The V segment lost 7 bases and the J segment 7 bases; nucleotides outside the gene matches: 16. Germline values: CDR1 SQVTM, CDR2 ANQGSEA. This CDR3 spans 15 amino acids.

The rearrangement uses TRBV6-6 and TRBJ2-2, with 9 nucleotides matching TRBD1. Germline V CDR1 and CDR2: MNHNY, SVGAGI (reference sequence). CDR3 length: 15 residues. V was clipped by 5 bases and J by 6 bases; unmatched bases: 7. The CDR3 bases are TGTGCCAGCAGTAATTCGGGACAGGGCTCCGGGGAGCTGTTTTTT. It yields the protein CASSNSGQGSGELFF.

The genes are TRBV27 and TRBJ2-1, with TRBD1 identical over 8 bases. V was clipped by 4 bases and J by 3 bases; unmatched bases: 14. From germline, CDR1 is MNHEY and CDR2 SMNVEV (reference sequence). The CDR3 is made up of 18 amino acids. CDR3 in DNA: TGTGCCAGCAGTTCAACCCACGGGACAGGTCCTTTCTACAATGAGCAGTTCTTC. Amino acids: CASSSTHGTGPFYNEQFF.

CDR3 nucleotides: TGTGCCAGCAGCTTAGGCGGGAGGGCCGGCGAGCAGTACTTC. Protein: CASSLGGRAGEQYF. The rearrangement joins TRBV11-3 to TRBJ2-7, with 9 nucleotides matching TRBD2. Germline V gene sequence: CDR1 SGHNT, CDR2 YENEEA. This CDR3 has 14 amino acids. The trim removed 1 base at V and 6 bases at J, leaving 4 bases unmatched. The variable domain in full, completed from reference TRBV11-3 and TRBJ2-7, reads EAGVVQSPRYKIIEKKQPVAFWCNPISGHNTLYWYLQNLGQGPELLIRYENEEAVDDSQLPKDRFSAERLKGVDSTLKIQPAELGDSAVYLCASSLGGRAGEQYFGPGTRLTVT.

This rearrangement joins TRBV4-3 to TRBJ2-7; TRBD1 matches at 10 bases. Germline trimming cut 2 bases from V and 1 base from J; bases unmatched to any gene: 11. The CDR3 runs 18 residues. Germline values: CDR1 LGHNA, CDR2 YSLEER. This CDR3 reads CASSQHDLGTGASYEQYF. The CDR3, as DNA: TGCGCCAGCAGCCAACATGACCTCGGGACAGGGGCTTCCTACGAGCAGTACTTC.

This chain uses TRBV19 with TRBJ1-5, with 9 nucleotides matching TRBD1. J gave up 1 base and V 5 bases, and 12 bases lay outside the gene matches. The CDR3 runs 18 residues. Germline lookup yields CDR1 LNHDA and CDR2 SQIVND (reference sequence). CDR3 in DNA: TGTGCCAGTAGTCCCGATTTTACAGGGGGCAAGAGCAATCAGCCCCAGCATTTT. This gives the protein CASSPDFTGGKSNQPQHF.

This clone was found a few times. The chain carries TRBV6-1 and TRBJ1-1, with D hard to call. V was trimmed by 8 bases and J by 1 base, leaving 8 bases between them. Germline lookup yields CDR1 MNHNS and CDR2 SASEGT. The CDR3 has 12 residues. DNA of the CDR3: TGTGCCAGCTGTTCCTCGAACACTGAAGCTTTCTTT. Amino acids: CASCSSNTEAFF.

The gene calls are TRBV11-2 and TRBJ2-1, with D perhaps matching TRBD1 (6 bases). Germline values: CDR1 SGHAT, CDR2 FQNNGV. V was pared by 5 bases and J by 0 bases, with 14 bases between. This CDR3 is 16 amino acids long. The CDR3 loop reads CASSQTGSSSYNEQFF. For the CDR3, the DNA is TGTGCCAGCAGCCAGACAGGAAGCAGCTCCTACAATGAGCAGTTCTTC.

The chain carries TRBV19 and TRBJ2-5; the match to TRBD1 covers 12 bases. In germline, CDR1 is LNHDA, CDR2 SQIVND (reference sequence). V lost 4 bases, J lost 5 bases, and 5 bases stayed unmatched. The CDR3 covers 15 residues. The CDR3 protein is CASSRRDRGPETQYF. CDR3 in DNA: TGTGCCAGTAGTAGAAGGGACAGGGGGCCGGAGACCCAGTACTTC. Full variable domain (remainder filled in from reference TRBV19 and TRBJ2-5): DGGITQSPKYLFRKEGQNVTLSCEQNLNHDAMYWYRQDPGQGLRLIYYSQIVNDFQKGDIAEGYSVSREKKESFPLTVTSAQKNPTAFYLCASSRRDRGPETQYFGPGTRLLVL.

The rearrangement uses TRBV7-6 and TRBJ2-7, with D perhaps matching TRBD1 (6 bases). The ends were cut back, 4 bases at V and 5 bases at J, with 12 bases in the middle. This CDR3 comprises 13 residues. Germline V gene data show CDR1 as SGHVS and CDR2 as FNYEAQ. In DNA form, the CDR3 reads TGTGCCAGCAGCTCACAGGGAATCAACGAGCAGTACTTC. It translates to CASSSQGINEQYF.

The V and J genes are TRBV7-9 and TRBJ1-3; no firm D call. CDR3 length equals 12 residues. The V end was cut by 6 bases, the J end by 8 bases, with 11 bases between. Germline values: CDR1 SEHNR, CDR2 FQNEAQ (reference sequence). The CDR3 DNA reads as TGTGCCAGCAGTCCGGCGGGGTACACCATATATTTT. It encodes CASSPAGYTIYF.

The chain couples TRBV4-3 to TRBJ2-6; D may be TRBD1 (6 bases). CDR3 length: 17 amino acids. Germline CDR1 is LGHNA and CDR2 is YSLEER. The V gene lost 2 bases and the J gene lost 1 base, with 12 bases spanning the gap. The CDR3 region is CASSQYLGGSGANVLTF. The CDR3 DNA sequence: TGCGCCAGCAGCCAATACCTAGGGGGATCTGGGGCCAACGTCCTGACTTTC.

The V and J genes are TRBV11-2 and TRBJ2-7, with TRBD2 identical over 7 bases. Germline lookup yields CDR1 SGHAT and CDR2 FQNNGV. V dropped 5 bases and J dropped 3; count of bases not matched to a gene: 16. The CDR3 contains 17 residues. Here the CDR3 DNA reads TGTGCCAGCAGCGTTGGCGGGGCAGCGGGGACCTACTACGAGCAGTACTTC. Translated: CASSVGGAAGTYYEQYF. The full variable domain, completed using reference TRBV11-2 and TRBJ2-7, is EAGVAQSPRYKIIEKRQSVAFWCNPISGHATLYWYQQILGQGPKLLIQFQNNGVVDDSQLPKDRFSAERLKGVDSTLKIQPAKLEDSAVYLCASSVGGAAGTYYEQYFGPGTRLTVT.

There are a few counts of this clone. V is TRBV10-3 and J is TRBJ2-6; TRBD1 aligns across 11 bases. Germline values: CDR1 ENHRY, CDR2 SYGVKD. The CDR3 loop spans 19 amino acids. Trimming took 3 bases from V and 0 from J; bases not matched to a gene: 7. The CDR3 DNA is TGTGCCATCAGTGACGGACAGGGGGCTACTCCCTCTGGGGCCAACGTCCTGACTTTC. Translation: CAISDGQGATPSGANVLTF.

The chain combines TRBV5-1 with TRBJ2-5, with 10 bases fitting TRBD1. V lost 0 bases to trimming and J lost 2 bases; unmatched junction nucleotides: 1. Germline-derived CDR1 and CDR2 are SGHRS and YFSETQ. The CDR3 runs to 15 residues. The CDR3 nucleotides are TGCGCCAGCAGCTTGGAGGGACAGGGGCAAGAGACCCAGTACTTC. Protein sequence: CASSLEGQGQETQYF.

A single count supports this clone. This sequence joins TRBV10-3 and TRBJ2-7; TRBD1 aligns across 7 bases. Germline trimming cut 3 bases from V and 7 bases from J; bases unmatched to any gene: 12. CDR3 length equals 15 residues. Germline V gene sequence: CDR1 ENHRY, CDR2 SYGVKD. The CDR3 nucleotides read TGTGCCATCAGTGAAGGAGGCAGGGGGTTAGGTGAGCAGTACTTC. This translates into CAISEGGRGLGEQYF.

The chain joins TRBV28 to TRBJ2-7; weak D call: TRBD1 (5 bases). Trimming removed 2 bases at V and 0 bases at J, with 14 bases between. From germline, CDR1 is MDHEN and CDR2 SYDVKM. CDR3 length: 16 amino acids. The CDR3 DNA follows: TGTGCCAGCAGTTTACGCCTCAGGGTAGGCTCCTACGAGCAGTACTTC. This sequence encodes CASSLRLRVGSYEQYF. Together with reference TRBV28 and TRBJ2-7, the CDR3 gives the full variable domain: DVKVTQSSRYLVKRTGEKVFLECVQDMDHENMFWYRQDPGLGLRLIYFSYDVKMKEKGDIPEGYSVSREKKERFSLILESASTNQTSMYLCASSLRLRVGSYEQYFGPGTRLTVT.

The chain uses TRBV30 and TRBJ2-5; D call uncertain. V was cut by 3 bases and J by 3 bases, with 5 bases left in between. The CDR3 has 11 residues. Germline V gives CDR1 GTSNPN, CDR2 SVGIG (reference sequence). CDR3 nucleotide sequence: TGTGCCTGGAGCCCGGAAGAGACCCAGTACTTC. The encoded protein is CAWSPEETQYF. The full variable domain, rest sourced from reference TRBV30 and TRBJ2-5, is SQTIHQWPATLVQPVGSPLSLECTVEGTSNPNLYWYRQAAGRGLQLLFYSVGIGQISSEVPQNLSASRPQDRQFILSSKKLLLSDSGFYLCAWSPEETQYFGPGTRLLVL.